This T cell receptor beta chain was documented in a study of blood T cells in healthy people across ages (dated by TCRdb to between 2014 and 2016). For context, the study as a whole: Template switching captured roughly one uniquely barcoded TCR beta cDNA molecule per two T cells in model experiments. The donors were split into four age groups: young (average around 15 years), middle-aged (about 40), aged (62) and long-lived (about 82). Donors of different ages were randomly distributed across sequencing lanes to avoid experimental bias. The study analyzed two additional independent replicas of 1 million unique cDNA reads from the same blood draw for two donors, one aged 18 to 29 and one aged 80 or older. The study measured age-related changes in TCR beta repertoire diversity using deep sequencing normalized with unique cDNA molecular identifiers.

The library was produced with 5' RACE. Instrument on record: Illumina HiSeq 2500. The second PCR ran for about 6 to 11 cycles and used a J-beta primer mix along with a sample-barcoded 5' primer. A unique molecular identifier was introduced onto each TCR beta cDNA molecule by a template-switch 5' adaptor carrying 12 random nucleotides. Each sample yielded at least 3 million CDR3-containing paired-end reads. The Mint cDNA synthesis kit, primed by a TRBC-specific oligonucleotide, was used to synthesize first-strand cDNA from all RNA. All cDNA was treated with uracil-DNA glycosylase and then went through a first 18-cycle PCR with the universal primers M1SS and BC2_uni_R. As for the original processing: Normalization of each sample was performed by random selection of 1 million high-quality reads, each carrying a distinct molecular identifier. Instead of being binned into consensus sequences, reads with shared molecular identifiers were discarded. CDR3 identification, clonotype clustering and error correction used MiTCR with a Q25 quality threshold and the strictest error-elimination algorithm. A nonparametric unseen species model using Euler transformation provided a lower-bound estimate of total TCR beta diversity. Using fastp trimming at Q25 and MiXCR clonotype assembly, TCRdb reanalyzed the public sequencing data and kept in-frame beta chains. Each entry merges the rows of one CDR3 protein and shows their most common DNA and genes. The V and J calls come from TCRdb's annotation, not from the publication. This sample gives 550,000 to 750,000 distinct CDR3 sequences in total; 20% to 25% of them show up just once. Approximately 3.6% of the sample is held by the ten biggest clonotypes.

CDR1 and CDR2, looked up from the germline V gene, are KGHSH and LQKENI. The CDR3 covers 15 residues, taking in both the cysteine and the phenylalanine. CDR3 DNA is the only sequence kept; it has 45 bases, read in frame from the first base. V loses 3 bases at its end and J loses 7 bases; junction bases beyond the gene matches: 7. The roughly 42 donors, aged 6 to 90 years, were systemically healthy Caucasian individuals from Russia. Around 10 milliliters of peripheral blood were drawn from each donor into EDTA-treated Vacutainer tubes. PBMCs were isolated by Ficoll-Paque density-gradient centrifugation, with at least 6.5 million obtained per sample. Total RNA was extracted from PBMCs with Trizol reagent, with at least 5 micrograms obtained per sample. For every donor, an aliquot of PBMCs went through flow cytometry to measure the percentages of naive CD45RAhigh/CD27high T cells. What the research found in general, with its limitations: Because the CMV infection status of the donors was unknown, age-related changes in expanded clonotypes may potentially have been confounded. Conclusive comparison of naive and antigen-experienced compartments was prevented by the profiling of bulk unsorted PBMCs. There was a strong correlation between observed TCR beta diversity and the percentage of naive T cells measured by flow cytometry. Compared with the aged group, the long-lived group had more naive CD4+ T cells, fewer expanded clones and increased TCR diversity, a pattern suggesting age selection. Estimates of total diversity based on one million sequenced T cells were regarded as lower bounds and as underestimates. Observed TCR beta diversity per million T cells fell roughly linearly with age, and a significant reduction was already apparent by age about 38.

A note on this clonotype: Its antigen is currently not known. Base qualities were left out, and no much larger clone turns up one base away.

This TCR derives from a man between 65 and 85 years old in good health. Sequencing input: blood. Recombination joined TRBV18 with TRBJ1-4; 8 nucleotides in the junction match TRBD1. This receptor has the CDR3 CASSPGTGGGEKLFF. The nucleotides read TGTGCCAGCTCACCGGGGACAGGCGGGGGTGAAAAACTGTTTTTT.